Described below is a single T cell receptor (beta chain) sequence and its context. This specimen belongs to a study of cytomegalovirus exposure and HLA in healthy donors. For the study at large: The 90 to 150 validation repertoires used the same platform as the 550 to 750 first-cohort repertoires, a later analysis reported.

Assay: immunoSEQ multiplex PCR; the TCRdb copy retains only in-frame clones and omits some. The sample lists fewer than 400,000 clones; about nine tenths were seen once. Trimming shortened V by 3 bases and J by 8 bases, and 12 bases separated the two germline ends. Per germline, CDR1 SGDLS and CDR2 YYNGEE. The CDR3 covers 13 residues. What was sequenced was PBMCs. This clonotype was sampled from a woman between 18 and 29 years old in good health and CMV-seronegative. This rearrangement joins TRBV9 to TRBJ2-1; D perhaps matches TRBD2 (6 bases). CDR3 DNA: TGTGCCAGCAGCGCCCGCGCGGGGTATGAGCAGTTCTTC. It codes for CASSARAGYEQFF. The whole variable domain, remainder taken from reference TRBV9 and TRBJ2-1, is DSGVTQTPKHLITATGQRVTLRCSPRSGDLSVYWYQQSLDQGLQFLIQYYNGEERAKGNILERFSAQQFPDLHSELNLSSLELGDSALYFCASSARAGYEQFFGPGTRLTVL.